Each of the 20 T cell receptor beta chains below was sequenced from the same sample in a study of blood T cell repertoires in COVID-19. TCRdb keeps only in-frame clones here, not all; method: immunoSEQ multiplex PCR. The repertoire holds about 200,000 clones, with roughly 75% as singletons. The sample taken for sequencing was peripheral blood. The receptors derive from a woman in her sixties or seventies with acute or convalescent COVID-19.

The chain carries TRBV30 and TRBJ1-3; 7 bases align to TRBD1. Germline V lookup: CDR1 GTSNPN, CDR2 SVGIG (reference sequence). The CDR3 is 13 amino acids. The V and J ends lost 0 bases and 5 bases, in that order; junction bases with no gene match: 1. The CDR3: CAWSVDRRNTIYF. As DNA, the CDR3 is TGTGCCTGGAGTGTGGACAGGAGAAACACCATATATTTT.

This clone was seen a single time. The chain recombines TRBV10-3 with TRBJ2-3, with D unclear. This CDR3 contains 13 residues. The germline V gene has CDR1 ENHRY and CDR2 SYGVKD. The ends were cut back, 2 bases at V and 2 bases at J, with 5 bases in the middle. For the CDR3, the DNA is TGTGCCATCAGTGAGGCAGTCACAGATACGCAGTATTTT. Amino acid sequence: CAISEAVTDTQYF.

The chain is built from TRBV20-1 and TRBJ1-1; D is ambiguous. The CDR3 contains 13 residues. Trimming removed 3 bases at V and 1 base at J, with 9 bases between. Per germline, CDR1 DFQATT and CDR2 SNEGSKA (reference sequence). In DNA form, the CDR3 reads TGCAGTGCTAGTTCCGTGTCGAACACTGAAGCTTTCTTT. This codes for CSASSVSNTEAFF.

V usage is TRBV5-8 and J usage is TRBJ2-3; TRBD1 matches at 8 bases. CDR1 is SGHTS and CDR2 is YDEGEE in the germline V gene. This CDR3 is built from 15 residues. Trimming took 3 bases from V and 2 from J; bases not matched to a gene: 5. The CDR3 DNA reads TGTGCCAGCAGCTCTACAGGGGGATCCACAGATACGCAGTATTTT. Translating it yields CASSSTGGSTDTQYF.

V and J are TRBV9 and TRBJ2-1, with TRBD2 matching 12 bases. CDR3 size: 15 residues. Germline V gene lookup returns CDR1 SGDLS and CDR2 YYNGEE. The J segment lost 8 bases and the V segment lost 4 bases, leaving 7 bases of the junction unmatched. In nucleotides, the CDR3 is TGTGCCAGCAGCCCCCGACTAGCGGGAGCGGATGAGCAGTTCTTC. Its protein product is CASSPRLAGADEQFF. Variable domain in full (rest from reference TRBV9 and TRBJ2-1): DSGVTQTPKHLITATGQRVTLRCSPRSGDLSVYWYQQSLDQGLQFLIQYYNGEERAKGNILERFSAQQFPDLHSELNLSSLELGDSALYFCASSPRLAGADEQFFGPGTRLTVL.

The chain is built from TRBV5-1 and TRBJ2-3, with D possibly matching TRBD2 (5 bases). V was trimmed by 1 base and J by 6 bases, leaving 12 bases between them. CDR3 size: 14 residues. The germline V gene encodes CDR1 SGHRS and CDR2 YFSETQ. The CDR3 reads CASSLLGLPDTQYF. The CDR3 nucleotides are TGCGCCAGCAGCTTGCTCGGACTCCCCGATACGCAGTATTTT.

The chain employs TRBV19 and TRBJ2-1, with 7 bases that match TRBD2. Germline V gene sequence: CDR1 LNHDA, CDR2 SQIVND (reference sequence). The CDR3 has 15 residues. V shed 3 bases, J shed 5 bases, and the junction held 7 bases outside the gene matches. As DNA, the CDR3 is TGTGCCAGTAGTATTCCCGGACTAGGGGACAATGAGCAGTTCTTC. Translated: CASSIPGLGDNEQFF.

Here the CDR3 reads CASNGLAFSTDTQYF. In DNA, the CDR3 is TGTGCCAGTAACGGACTAGCTTTTTCTACAGATACGCAGTATTTT. This rearrangement joins TRBV2 to TRBJ2-3, with 8 bases that match TRBD2. The CDR3 consists of 15 residues. CDR1 is SNHLY and CDR2 is FYNNEI in the germline V gene. The junction had 11 bases not matched to a gene; V was cut back by 9 bases and J by 3 bases.

The rearrangement uses TRBV24-1 and TRBJ1-1; no definite D call. The germline CDR1 and CDR2 sequences are KGHDR and SFDVKD. There are 9 residues in the CDR3. CDR3 in DNA: TGTCGGTGGAACACTGAAGCTTTCTTT. It translates to CRWNTEAFF.

This clone was picked up one time. This chain connects TRBV15 to TRBJ2-2; no clear D gene. The V gene lost 11 bases and the J gene lost 0 bases, with 13 bases spanning the gap. CDR3 length equals 14 residues. The germline gives CDR1 LNHNV, CDR2 YYDKDF (reference sequence). In nucleotides, the CDR3 is TGTGCCTCACGACTCGCTGCGAACACCGGGGAGCTGTTTTTT. This codes for CASRLAANTGELFF.

The rearrangement joins TRBV5-6 to TRBJ2-7, with D unclear. Trimming cost V 0 bases and J 1 base, with 5 bases left between them. Germline CDR1 SGHDT, CDR2 YYEEEE. This CDR3 comprises 13 residues. CDR3 DNA sequence: TGTGCCAGCAGCTTGGGGCAGTCCTACGAGCAGTACTTC. Residues: CASSLGQSYEQYF.

The genes are TRBV5-1 and TRBJ2-3, with TRBD2 matching 9 bases. The CDR3 has 16 amino acids. The trim removed 1 base at V and 2 bases at J, leaving 5 bases unmatched. Looked up from germline, CDR1 is SGHRS and CDR2 is YFSETQ. The CDR3 bases are TGCGCCAGCAGCTTGAGTCCTAGCGGGACCACAGATACGCAGTATTTT. It is translated as CASSLSPSGTTDTQYF.

This sequence joins TRBV2 and TRBJ2-7; 10 nucleotides align to TRBD1. Germline loops: CDR1 SNHLY, CDR2 FYNNEI. CDR3 length: 14 amino acids. With V trimmed by 6 bases and J by 3 bases, 5 bases remained unmatched. CDR3 sequence (DNA): TGTGCCAGCAGCCGACAGGGGGCTTACTACGAGCAGTACTTC. Amino acid sequence: CASSRQGAYYEQYF.

V usage is TRBV7-8 and J usage is TRBJ1-5; possibly TRBD1 for D (5 bases). The CDR3 has 15 residues. In germline, CDR1 is SGHVS, CDR2 FQNEAQ. V was cut by 1 base and J by 4 bases, with 11 bases left in between. The DNA for the CDR3 is TGTGCCAGCAGCTTAGTCGACAGCCTGAATCAGCCCCAGCATTTT. Translated: CASSLVDSLNQPQHF.

J is TRBJ2-2 and V is TRBV18; TRBD1 is a possible D gene (6 bases). In germline, CDR1 is KGHSH, CDR2 LQKENI. V lost 1 base and J 0 bases, leaving 9 bases between the germline ends. The CDR3 has 16 amino acids. The CDR3 DNA follows: TGTGCCAGCTCACCACGGGGGACAACGAACACCGGGGAGCTGTTTTTT. Amino acids: CASSPRGTTNTGELFF.

The chain joins TRBV7-9 to TRBJ2-3; 8 bases map to TRBD2. The ends lost 6 bases at V and 2 bases at J; junction bases unmatched: 4. In germline, CDR1 is SEHNR, CDR2 FQNEAQ (reference sequence). The CDR3 has 14 amino acids. Written as DNA, the CDR3 is TGTGCCAGCAGAACTAGCGGTTACACAGATACGCAGTATTTT. Residues: CASRTSGYTDTQYF.

The V gene is TRBV4-2, the J gene TRBJ1-1; 9 bases are shared with TRBD1. The CDR3 spans 12 residues. The V gene end was trimmed by 5 bases and the J gene end by 10 bases; junction bases not matched to a gene: 5. The germline V gene encodes CDR1 LGHNA and CDR2 YNFKEQ. CDR3 in amino acids: CASSGQGIIAFF. The CDR3 coding sequence is TGTGCCAGCAGCGGACAGGGGATCATAGCTTTCTTT.

The chain carries TRBV19 and TRBJ2-7; unclear D gene. The length of the CDR3 is 13 residues. The germline V and J ends were trimmed by 8 bases and 3 bases, with 14 bases remaining between them. The germline gives CDR1 LNHDA, CDR2 SQIVND (reference sequence). The CDR3 nucleotides are TGTGCCAGTTCCACCACTCGGGTCTACGAGCAGTACTTC. Its translation: CASSTTRVYEQYF. Drawing the rest from reference TRBV19 and TRBJ2-7, the complete variable domain is DGGITQSPKYLFRKEGQNVTLSCEQNLNHDAMYWYRQDPGQGLRLIYYSQIVNDFQKGDIAEGYSVSREKKESFPLTVTSAQKNPTAFYLCASSTTRVYEQYFGPGTRLTVT.

The chain carries TRBV5-1 and TRBJ1-6, with D maybe TRBD1 (6 bases). Trimming stripped 3 bases from V and 0 bases from J, with 19 bases between. The CDR3 totals 19 residues. The V gene's germline CDR1 is SGHRS and CDR2 YFSETQ. The CDR3 loop reads CASSSRPTGQSSYNSPLHF. The CDR3 DNA reads as TGCGCCAGCAGCTCGCGTCCGACAGGCCAGAGCTCCTATAATTCACCCCTCCACTTT.

The rearrangement links TRBV6-5 to TRBJ1-1; D is possibly TRBD1 (6 bases). Germline V gives CDR1 MNHEY, CDR2 SVGAGI. The CDR3 spans 13 residues. The V and J ends lost 0 bases and 11 bases respectively, with 13 bases between them. The CDR3, as DNA: TGTGCCAGCAGTTACTCAGCAGGGGCAGGGGCTTTCTTT. Its translation is CASSYSAGAGAFF.